This T cell receptor beta chain was sequenced during a study of blood T cell repertoires in COVID-19. Study details: Samples of COVID-19 (acute and convalescent) were obtained from the United States, Italy and Spain. Sources were T cells, B-cell-depleted T cells, or PBMCs; the material itself was cDNA or gDNA.

Germline values: CDR1 MNHNS, CDR2 SASEGT. CDR3 length equals 17 residues. V lost 0 bases and J lost 6; bases outside the gene matches: 9. Profiling relied on immunoSEQ multiplex PCR, and the TCRdb table lists in-frame clones only, not all of them. The table has approximately 170,000 clones, about 88% seen once. This clone was counted once. This sequence originates from a man aged 55 to 69 with acute or convalescent COVID-19. The V and J genes are TRBV6-1 and TRBJ1-5; the match to TRBD1 covers 9 bases. Sequencing was performed on peripheral blood. DNA of the CDR3: TGTGCCAGCAGTGAAGCGCGGGACAGGGTGAGGGGTCAGCCCCAGCATTTT. This translates into CASSEARDRVRGQPQHF.